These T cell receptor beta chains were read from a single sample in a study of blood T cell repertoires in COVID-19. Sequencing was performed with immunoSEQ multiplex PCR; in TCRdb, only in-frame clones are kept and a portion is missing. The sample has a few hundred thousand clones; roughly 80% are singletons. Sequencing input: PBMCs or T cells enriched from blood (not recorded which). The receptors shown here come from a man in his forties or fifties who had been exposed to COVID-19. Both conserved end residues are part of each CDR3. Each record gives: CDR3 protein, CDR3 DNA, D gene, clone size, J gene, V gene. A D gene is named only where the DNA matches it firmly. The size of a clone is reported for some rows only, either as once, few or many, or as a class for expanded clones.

CDR3: CASSVGGSTEAFF; DNA: TGTGCCAGCAGCGTGGGGGGAAGCACTGAAGCTTTCTTT; D: -; size: -; J: TRBJ1-1; V: TRBV9
CDR3: CASSIDGAGGVYNEQFF; DNA: TGTGCCAGTAGTATAGATGGAGCGGGAGGAGTTTACAATGAGCAGTTCTTC; D: TRBD2; size: -; J: TRBJ2-1; V: TRBV19
CDR3: CASEDTGELFF; DNA: TGTGCCAGCGAGGACACCGGGGAGCTGTTTTTT; D: -; size: -; J: TRBJ2-2; V: TRBV2
CDR3: CASSPQIAGVAYNEQFF; DNA: TGTGCCAGCAGCCCCCAAATAGCGGGAGTAGCCTACAATGAGCAGTTCTTC; D: TRBD2; size: -; J: TRBJ2-1; V: TRBV7-9
CDR3: CASSKDLRSSGRANSYEQYF; DNA: TGTGCCAGCAGCAAAGATTTACGGTCTAGCGGGAGGGCCAACTCCTACGAGCAGTACTTC; D: -; size: -; J: TRBJ2-7; V: TRBV21-1
CDR3: CASEVGLAGYEQYF; DNA: TGTGCCAGCGAGGTGGGACTAGCGGGCTACGAGCAGTACTTC; D: TRBD2; size: -; J: TRBJ2-7; V: TRBV2
CDR3: CASSQEGAGHYGYTF; DNA: TGCGCCAGCAGCCAAGAGGGGGCAGGTCACTATGGCTACACCTTC; D: -; size: few; J: TRBJ1-2; V: TRBV4-1
CDR3: CASSFNFGEQGGQPQHF; DNA: TGTGCCAGCAGTTTTAATTTTGGGGAACAGGGGGGTCAGCCCCAGCATTTT; D: TRBD1; size: once; J: TRBJ1-5; V: TRBV28
CDR3: CATSDPGTPNSPLHF; DNA: TGTGCCACCAGTGACCCCGGGACACCGAATTCACCCCTCCACTTT; D: -; size: -; J: TRBJ1-6; V: TRBV24-1
CDR3: CASTQAADLVNTQYF; DNA: TGTGCCAGTACTCAGGCAGCGGATCTTGTAAATACGCAGTATTTT; D: -; size: -; J: TRBJ2-3; V: TRBV19
CDR3: CASSLGEPSTDTQYF; DNA: TGTGCCAGCAGCTTGGGGGAGCCGAGCACAGATACGCAGTATTTT; D: -; size: -; J: TRBJ2-3; V: TRBV5-4
CDR3: CASSLTGLAGAGGEQFF; DNA: TGTGCCAGCAGCTTAACGGGACTAGCGGGAGCCGGGGGTGAGCAGTTCTTC; D: TRBD2; size: -; J: TRBJ2-1; V: TRBV7-3
CDR3: CASMWTSGLQEQYF; DNA: TGTGCCAGTATGTGGACTAGCGGTTTACAGGAGCAGTACTTC; D: TRBD2; size: -; J: TRBJ2-7; V: TRBV2
CDR3: CSIRQGGNNEQFF; DNA: TGCAGCATACGACAGGGGGGCAACAATGAGCAGTTCTTC; D: TRBD1; size: -; J: TRBJ2-1; V: TRBV29-1
CDR3: CASSEFSYNEQFF; DNA: TGTGCCAGCAGCGAGTTCTCCTACAATGAGCAGTTCTTC; D: -; size: -; J: TRBJ2-1; V: TRBV7-3
CDR3: CASSHGWVAGTDTQYF; DNA: TGTGCCAGCAGCCACGGGTGGGTAGCGGGAACAGATACGCAGTATTTT; D: TRBD2; size: -; J: TRBJ2-3; V: TRBV13
CDR3: CASNLIRDRSYEQYF; DNA: TGTGCCAGCAACCTTATAAGGGACAGGAGCTACGAGCAGTACTTC; D: TRBD1; size: once; J: TRBJ2-7; V: TRBV2
CDR3: CASALGGGATQYF; DNA: TGTGCCAGTGCGCTAGGGGGGGGCGCGACCCAGTACTTC; D: -; size: -; J: TRBJ2-5; V: TRBV19
CDR3: CASSLPLRQGDTQYF; DNA: TGTGCCAGCAGTTTACCCCTCCGACAGGGGGATACGCAGTATTTT; D: TRBD1; size: -; J: TRBJ2-3; V: TRBV28
CDR3: CASSQRQGIGTEAFF; DNA: TGTGCCAGCAGCCAACGACAGGGGATAGGGACTGAAGCTTTCTTT; D: TRBD1; size: -; J: TRBJ1-1; V: TRBV3-1/TRBV3-2
CDR3: CASSWSTPLSGETQYF; DNA: TGTGCCAGCAGCTGGTCGACCCCCCTTTCGGGAGAGACCCAGTACTTC; D: -; size: -; J: TRBJ2-5; V: TRBV11-2
CDR3: CASSLAGGNEQFF; DNA: TGTGCCAGCAGCTTAGCCGGCGGGAATGAGCAGTTCTTC; D: -; size: -; J: TRBJ2-1; V: TRBV7-2
CDR3: CASRLMTGTGLDTDTQYF; DNA: TGTGCAAGTCGCTTAATGACAGGGACAGGGTTAGACACAGATACGCAGTATTTT; D: -; size: -; J: TRBJ2-3; V: TRBV12-2
CDR3: CAWSGGVSGNTIYF; DNA: TGTGCCTGGAGTGGGGGCGTCTCTGGAAACACCATATATTTT; D: -; size: -; J: TRBJ1-3; V: TRBV30
CDR3: CASTIDSTEAFF; DNA: TGTGCCAGCACCATCGACTCCACTGAAGCTTTCTTT; D: -; size: -; J: TRBJ1-1; V: TRBV6-6
CDR3: CATLGLGHTQYF; DNA: TGCGCCACCCTAGGACTGGGCCATACGCAGTATTTT; D: -; size: -; J: TRBJ2-3; V: TRBV10-1
CDR3: CSAIDRPSSYNEQFF; DNA: TGCAGCGCGATAGACAGACCGAGCTCCTACAATGAGCAGTTCTTC; D: -; size: many; J: TRBJ2-1; V: TRBV29-1
CDR3: CASSAPRLAVTYEQYF; DNA: TGTGCCAGCAGCGCACCCCGACTAGCCGTGACCTACGAGCAGTACTTC; D: TRBD2; size: -; J: TRBJ2-7; V: TRBV7-8
CDR3: CATSQTLADTQYF; DNA: TGTGCCACCAGCCAAACTCTCGCAGATACGCAGTATTTT; D: -; size: -; J: TRBJ2-3; V: TRBV24-1
CDR3: CAWSPKQLAKNIQYF; DNA: TGTGCCTGGAGTCCCAAGCAACTGGCCAAAAACATTCAGTACTTC; D: -; size: -; J: TRBJ2-4; V: TRBV30
CDR3: CASSPRAYEQYF; DNA: TGTGCCAGCAGCCCACGAGCCTACGAGCAGTACTTC; D: -; size: -; J: TRBJ2-7; V: TRBV7-2
CDR3: CASSSPSGNQPQHF; DNA: TGTGCCAGCAGTTCCCCGTCGGGCAATCAGCCCCAGCATTTT; D: -; size: -; J: TRBJ1-5; V: TRBV28
CDR3: CASGRYSGGTGELFF; DNA: TGTGCTAGTGGTAGATACTCCGGGGGCACCGGGGAGCTGTTTTTT; D: -; size: -; J: TRBJ2-2; V: TRBV12-5
CDR3: CASSQESGAGWPDTQYF; DNA: TGTGCCAGCAGCCAAGAAAGCGGGGCAGGGTGGCCAGATACGCAGTATTTT; D: TRBD2; size: -; J: TRBJ2-3; V: TRBV14
CDR3: CASRTSGSTDTQYF; DNA: TGTGCCAGCAGGACTAGCGGGAGCACAGATACGCAGTATTTT; D: TRBD2; size: -; J: TRBJ2-3; V: TRBV11-2
CDR3: CASSLDRSRRDQYF; DNA: TGTGCCAGCAGCTTAGATAGGAGCCGACGGGACCAGTACTTC; D: -; size: -; J: TRBJ2-5; V: TRBV7-3
CDR3: CASSLSVSSPYEQYF; DNA: TGCGCCAGCAGCTTGAGTGTCTCGAGTCCCTACGAGCAGTACTTC; D: -; size: -; J: TRBJ2-7; V: TRBV5-1
CDR3: CASSIMGQGRNEQFF; DNA: TGTGCCAGTAGTATAATGGGACAGGGTAGGAATGAGCAGTTCTTC; D: TRBD1; size: -; J: TRBJ2-1; V: TRBV19
CDR3: CASSGQQGLATNEKLFF; DNA: TGCGCCAGCAGCGGGCAACAGGGGCTAGCAACTAATGAAAAACTGTTTTTT; D: TRBD1; size: -; J: TRBJ1-4; V: TRBV4-1
CDR3: CAWRLAGGNTGELFF; DNA: TGTGCCTGGAGGTTAGCGGGCGGGAACACCGGGGAGCTGTTTTTT; D: TRBD2; size: -; J: TRBJ2-2; V: TRBV30
CDR3: CASSPPGTRGHF; DNA: TGTGCCAGCTCACCACCGGGTACTAGGGGGCATTTT; D: TRBD1; size: -; J: TRBJ2-3; V: TRBV18
CDR3: CASSKPRGENTEAFF; DNA: TGTGCCAGCAGCAAACCCAGGGGGGAGAACACTGAAGCTTTCTTT; D: -; size: -; J: TRBJ1-1; V: TRBV21-1
CDR3: CASSSGSASGDDNEQFF; DNA: TGTGCCAGCAGTTCAGGGTCGGCTAGCGGGGACGACAATGAGCAGTTCTTC; D: TRBD2; size: -; J: TRBJ2-1; V: TRBV27
CDR3: CASSSQTGGNTEAFF; DNA: TGCGCCAGCAGCTCACAGACCGGAGGGAACACTGAAGCTTTCTTT; D: -; size: few; J: TRBJ1-1; V: TRBV5-1
CDR3: CASSLQYNYGYTF; DNA: TGTGCCAGCAGTTTACAGTATAACTATGGCTACACCTTC; D: -; size: -; J: TRBJ1-2; V: TRBV12-3/TRBV12-4